This TCR beta chain was obtained from a study of T cell responses to AZD1222 COVID-19 vaccine. Trimming left V 0 bases short and J 2 bases short, with 6 bases between. CDR1 and CDR2 (germline): SGHKS, YYEKEE (reference sequence). This CDR3 comprises 15 residues. In regard to this clone: The antigen is unknown.

TCRdb's copy holds only in-frame clones and misses some; the assay was immunoSEQ multiplex PCR. Found here are roughly 150,000 clones, approximately 91% of them singletons; the top ten hold 1.5% to 2%. Study-level results: Clonal diversity was possibly underestimated, and white British individuals and females predominated among donors. Nearly half of unique spike-specific TCRs reportedly avoided B.1.351 and B.1.1.7 mutated regions. Dominant CD4 TCR responses targeted spike regions 160-218 and 743-854. No repertoire was sampled before or during the peak T cell response, only after it.

Sequenced here: peripheral blood, sampled on day 0 of AZD1222 vaccination. This TCR derives from an adult in good health. The genes are TRBV5-5 and TRBJ2-6; no definite D call. Here the CDR3 DNA reads TGTGCCAGCAGCTTGGGGGCCACTGGGGCCAACGTCCTGACTTTC. It codes for CASSLGATGANVLTF.